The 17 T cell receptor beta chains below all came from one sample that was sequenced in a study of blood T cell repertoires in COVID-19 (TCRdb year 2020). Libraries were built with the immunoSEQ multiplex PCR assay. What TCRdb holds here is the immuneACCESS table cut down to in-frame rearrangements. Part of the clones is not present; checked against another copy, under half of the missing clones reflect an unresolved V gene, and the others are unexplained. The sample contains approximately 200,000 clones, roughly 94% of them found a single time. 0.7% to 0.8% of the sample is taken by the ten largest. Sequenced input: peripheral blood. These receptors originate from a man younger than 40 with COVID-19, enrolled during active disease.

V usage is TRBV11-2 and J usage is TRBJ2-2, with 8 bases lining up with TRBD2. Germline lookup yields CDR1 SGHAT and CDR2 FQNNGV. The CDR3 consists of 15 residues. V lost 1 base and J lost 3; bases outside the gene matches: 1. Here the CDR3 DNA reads TGTGCCAGCAGCTTAGTCGGGGGGGACACCGGGGAGCTGTTTTTT. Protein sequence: CASSLVGGDTGELFF.

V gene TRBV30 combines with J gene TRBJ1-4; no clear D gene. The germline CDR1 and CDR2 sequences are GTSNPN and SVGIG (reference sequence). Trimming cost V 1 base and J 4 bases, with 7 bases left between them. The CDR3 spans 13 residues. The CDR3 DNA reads TGTGCCTGGAGTGACCGGGTTAATGAAAAACTGTTTTTT. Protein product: CAWSDRVNEKLFF.

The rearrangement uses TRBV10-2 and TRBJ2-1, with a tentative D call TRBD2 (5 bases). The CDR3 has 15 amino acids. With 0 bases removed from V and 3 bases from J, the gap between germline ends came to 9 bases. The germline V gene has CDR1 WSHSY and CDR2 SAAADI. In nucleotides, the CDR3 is TGCGCCAGCAGTGAGTCGACTAAGGTCTACAATGAGCAGTTCTTC. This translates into CASSESTKVYNEQFF.

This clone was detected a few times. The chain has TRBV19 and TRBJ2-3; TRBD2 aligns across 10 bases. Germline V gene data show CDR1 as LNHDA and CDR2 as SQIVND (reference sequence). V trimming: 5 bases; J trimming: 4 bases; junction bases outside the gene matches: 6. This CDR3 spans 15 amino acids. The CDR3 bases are TGTGCCAGTAGTCCCTCAGCGGGGGGGGCAGATACGCAGTATTTT. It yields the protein CASSPSAGGADTQYF.

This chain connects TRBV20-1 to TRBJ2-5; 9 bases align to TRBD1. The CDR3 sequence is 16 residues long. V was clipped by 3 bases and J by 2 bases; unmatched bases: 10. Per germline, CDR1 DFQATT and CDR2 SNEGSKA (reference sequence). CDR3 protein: CSASRIGTGRQETQYF. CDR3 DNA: TGCAGTGCTAGTAGAATTGGGACAGGGAGACAAGAGACCCAGTACTTC.

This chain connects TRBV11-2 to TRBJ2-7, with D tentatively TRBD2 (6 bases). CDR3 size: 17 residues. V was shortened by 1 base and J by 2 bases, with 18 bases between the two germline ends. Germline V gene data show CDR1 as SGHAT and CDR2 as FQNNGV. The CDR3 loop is CASSLARDLPPAYEQYF. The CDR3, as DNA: TGTGCCAGCAGCTTAGCCCGGGACTTACCTCCGGCCTACGAGCAGTACTTC.

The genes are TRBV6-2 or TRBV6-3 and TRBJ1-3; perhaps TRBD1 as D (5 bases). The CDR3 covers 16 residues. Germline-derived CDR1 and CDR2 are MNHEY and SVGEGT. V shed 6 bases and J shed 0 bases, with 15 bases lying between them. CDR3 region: CASSDPRQSSGNTIYF. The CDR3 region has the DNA TGTGCCAGCAGCGATCCTAGACAGAGCTCTGGAAACACCATATATTTT.

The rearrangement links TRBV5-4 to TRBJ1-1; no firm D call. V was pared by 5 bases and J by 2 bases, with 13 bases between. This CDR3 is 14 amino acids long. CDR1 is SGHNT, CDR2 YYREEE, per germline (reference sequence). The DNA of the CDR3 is TGTGCCAGCAGAAAAGAGACAAGAAACACTGAAGCTTTCTTT. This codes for CASRKETRNTEAFF.

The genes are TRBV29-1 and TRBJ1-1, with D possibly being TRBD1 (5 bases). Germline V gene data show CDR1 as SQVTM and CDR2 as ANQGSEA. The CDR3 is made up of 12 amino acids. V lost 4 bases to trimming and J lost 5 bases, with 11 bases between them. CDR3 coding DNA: TGCAGCGTTGTTCGGGGGGGTACTGAAGCTTTCTTT. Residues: CSVVRGGTEAFF.

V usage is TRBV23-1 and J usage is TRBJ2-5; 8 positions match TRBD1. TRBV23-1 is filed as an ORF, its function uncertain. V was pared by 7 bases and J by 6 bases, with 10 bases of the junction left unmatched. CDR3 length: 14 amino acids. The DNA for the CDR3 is TGCGCCAGCACAGACAGGGGAGGTGATAAGACCCAGTACTTC. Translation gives CASTDRGGDKTQYF.

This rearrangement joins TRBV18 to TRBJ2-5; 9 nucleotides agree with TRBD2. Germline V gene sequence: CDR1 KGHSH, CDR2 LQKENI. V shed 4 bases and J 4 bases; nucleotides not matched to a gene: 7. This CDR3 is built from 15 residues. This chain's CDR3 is CASSQSLAGLETQYF. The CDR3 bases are TGTGCCAGCTCACAATCCCTAGCGGGGTTAGAGACCCAGTACTTC.

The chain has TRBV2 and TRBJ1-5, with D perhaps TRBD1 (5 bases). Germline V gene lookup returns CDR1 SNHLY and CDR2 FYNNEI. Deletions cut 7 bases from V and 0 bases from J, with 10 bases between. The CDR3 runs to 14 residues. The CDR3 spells CASTLGDSNQPQHF. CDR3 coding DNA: TGTGCCAGCACCCTAGGGGATAGCAATCAGCCCCAGCATTTT.

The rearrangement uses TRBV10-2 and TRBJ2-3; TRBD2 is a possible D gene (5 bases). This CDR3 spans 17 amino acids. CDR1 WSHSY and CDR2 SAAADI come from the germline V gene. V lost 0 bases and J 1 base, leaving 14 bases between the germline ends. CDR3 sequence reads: CASSESTRFSGTDTQYF. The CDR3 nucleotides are TGCGCCAGCAGTGAGTCGACTCGTTTTAGCGGCACAGATACGCAGTATTTT.

The CDR3 sequence is CASGGAISGNTIYF. The CDR3, as DNA: TGTGCCAGCGGGGGGGCGATCTCTGGAAACACCATATATTTT. V is TRBV9 and J is TRBJ1-3, with a weak D call TRBD1 (6 bases). Germline-derived CDR1 and CDR2 are SGDLS and YYNGEE. The CDR3 totals 14 residues. The V end was cut by 7 bases, the J end by 0 bases, with 11 bases between.

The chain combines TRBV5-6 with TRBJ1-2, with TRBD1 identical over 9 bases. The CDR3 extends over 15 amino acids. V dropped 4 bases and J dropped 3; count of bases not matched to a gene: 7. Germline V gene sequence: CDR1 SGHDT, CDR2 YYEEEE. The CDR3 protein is CASSAYRGPDYGYTF. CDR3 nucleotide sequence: TGTGCCAGCAGCGCTTACAGGGGGCCTGACTATGGCTACACCTTC. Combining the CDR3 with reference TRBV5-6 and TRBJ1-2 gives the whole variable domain DAGVTQSPTHLIKTRGQQVTLRCSPKSGHDTVSWYQQALGQGPQFIFQYYEEEERQRGNFPDRFSGHQFPNYSSELNVNALLLGDSALYLCASSAYRGPDYGYTFGSGTRLTVV.

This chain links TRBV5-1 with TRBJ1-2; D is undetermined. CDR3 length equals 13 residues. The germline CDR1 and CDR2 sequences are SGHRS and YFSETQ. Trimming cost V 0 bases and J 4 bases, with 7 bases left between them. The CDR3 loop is CASSLGLSYGYTF. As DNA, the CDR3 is TGCGCCAGCAGCTTGGGGTTGAGCTATGGCTACACCTTC.

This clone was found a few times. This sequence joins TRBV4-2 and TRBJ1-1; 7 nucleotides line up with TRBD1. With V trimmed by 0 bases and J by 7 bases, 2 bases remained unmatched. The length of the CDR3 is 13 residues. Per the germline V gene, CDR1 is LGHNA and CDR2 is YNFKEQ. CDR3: CASSQDRDSEAFF. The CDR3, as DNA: TGTGCCAGCAGCCAAGACCGGGACAGTGAAGCTTTCTTT.